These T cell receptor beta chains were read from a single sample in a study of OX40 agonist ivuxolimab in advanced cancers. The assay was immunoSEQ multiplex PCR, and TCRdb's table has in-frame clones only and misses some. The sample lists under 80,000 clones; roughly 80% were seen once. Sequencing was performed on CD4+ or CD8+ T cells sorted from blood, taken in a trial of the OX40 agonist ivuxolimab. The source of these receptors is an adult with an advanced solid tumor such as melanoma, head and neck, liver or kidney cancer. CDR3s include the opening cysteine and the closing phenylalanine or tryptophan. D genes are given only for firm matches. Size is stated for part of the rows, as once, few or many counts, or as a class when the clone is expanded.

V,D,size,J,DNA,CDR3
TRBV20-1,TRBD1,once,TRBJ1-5,TGCAGTGCCCGAGGGACAGGCATTCTACATTTT,CSARGTGILHF
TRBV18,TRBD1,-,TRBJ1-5,TGTGCCAGCTCACCTATGACAGGGGATCAGCCCCAGCATTTT,CASSPMTGDQPQHF
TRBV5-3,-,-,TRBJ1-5,TGTGCCAGCAGCCGGAGAGGGACAAATTCTCAGCCCCAGCATTTT,CASSRRGTNSQPQHF
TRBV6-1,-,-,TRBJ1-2,TGTGCCAGCAGTGAAGAGACTCCTTATGGCTACACCTTC,CASSEETPYGYTF
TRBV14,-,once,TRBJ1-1,TGTGCCAGCAGCCAATTCGGGCAGGGATCCACTGAAGCTTTCTTT,CASSQFGQGSTEAFF
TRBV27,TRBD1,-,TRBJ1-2,TGTGCCAGCCGCGAAACCGGGACAGGGTCTGGCTACACCTTC,CASRETGTGSGYTF
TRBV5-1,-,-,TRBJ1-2,TGCGCCAGCAGCTTGGCCAACCCAGGGACGGTCGATGGCTACACCTTC,CASSLANPGTVDGYTF
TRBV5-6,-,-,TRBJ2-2,TGTGCCAGCAGCTTGACAGAGCACACCGGGGAGCTGTTTTTT,CASSLTEHTGELFF
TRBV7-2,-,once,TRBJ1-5,TGTGCCAGCAGTAGGGACGGCCTGCCTTATAGCAATCAGCCCCAGCATTTT,CASSRDGLPYSNQPQHF
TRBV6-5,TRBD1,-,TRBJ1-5,TGTGCCAGCCGGGAGGGGGCGAGCAATCAGCCCCAGCATTTT,CASREGASNQPQHF
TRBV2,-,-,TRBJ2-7,TGTGCCAGCAGGCAGGGGGGTGACGAGCAGTACTTC,CASRQGGDEQYF
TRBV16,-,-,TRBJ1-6,TGTGCCAGCAGCCAATCGCGGGGAAGTGGCTCACCCCTCCACTTT,CASSQSRGSGSPLHF
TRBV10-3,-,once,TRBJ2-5,TGTGCCATCAGTGAGAGACAGGAGAATTGGGACCAGTACTTC,CAISERQENWDQYF
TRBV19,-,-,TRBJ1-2,TGTGCCAGTAGTATGGACCCCCGAGGGCTCGGCTATGGCTACACCTTC,CASSMDPRGLGYGYTF
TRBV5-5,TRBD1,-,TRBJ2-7,TGTGCCAGCTCCGGGACAGGGGACTACGAGCAGTACTTC,CASSGTGDYEQYF
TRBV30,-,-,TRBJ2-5,TGTGCCTGTGGACCACTCCAAGAGACCCAGTACTTC,CACGPLQETQYF
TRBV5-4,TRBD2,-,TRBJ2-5,TGTGCCAGCAGCTCCGGGGGGGGGCGAGGAGAGACCCAGTACTTC,CASSSGGGRGETQYF
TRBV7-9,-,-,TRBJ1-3,TGTGCCAGCAGCCCGAGGGGGGGGGCTGGAAACACCATATATTTT,CASSPRGGAGNTIYF
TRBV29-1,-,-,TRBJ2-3,TGCAGCGTTCAGAGAGGGGGTGTTAAGACAGATACGCAGTATTTT,CSVQRGGVKTDTQYF
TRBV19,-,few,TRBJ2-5,TGTGCCAGTAGTATTTTAGCCGAAGAGACCCAGTACTTC,CASSILAEETQYF
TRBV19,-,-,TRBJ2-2,TGTGCCAGTAGTATACTCAGGGGCAGGTTGTTTTTT,CASSILRGRLFF
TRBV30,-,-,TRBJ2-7,TGTGCCTGGAGTGCCCTCTATCTCGAGCAGTACTTC,CAWSALYLEQYF
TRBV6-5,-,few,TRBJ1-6,TGTGCCAGCAGTTACAGTCTGTCACCCCTCCACTTT,CASSYSLSPLHF
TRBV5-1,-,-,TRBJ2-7,TGCGCCAGCAGCTTGTGGCAGGTCCCCTCCGAGCAGTACTTC,CASSLWQVPSEQYF
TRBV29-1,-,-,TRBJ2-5,TGCAGCGTCCAGGCGACAGGTGGGACGGGGGGAGAGACCCAGTACTTC,CSVQATGGTGGETQYF
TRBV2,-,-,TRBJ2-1,TGTGCCAGTAACCTAGGGGTCTCCTACAATGAGCAGTTCTTC,CASNLGVSYNEQFF
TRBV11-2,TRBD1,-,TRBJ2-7,TGTGCCAGCAGCTCGCCCGGGACAGGGAGGTTCGAGCAGTACTTC,CASSSPGTGRFEQYF
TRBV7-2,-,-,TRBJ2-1,TGTGCCAGCAGACCCCGACTAGGGGGCTCCTACAATGAGCAGTTCTTC,CASRPRLGGSYNEQFF
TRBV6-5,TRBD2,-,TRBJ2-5,TGTGCCAGCTCCCTGAAAGCGGGGAAGTCAGAGACCCAGTACTTC,CASSLKAGKSETQYF
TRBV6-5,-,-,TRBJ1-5,TGTGCCAGCAGAGAGGGATTTAGGCGCAATCAGCCCCAGCATTTT,CASREGFRRNQPQHF
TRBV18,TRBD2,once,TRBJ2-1,TGTGCCAGCTCGCCTCTAGCGGGGGGGCCGAATGAGCAGTTCTTC,CASSPLAGGPNEQFF
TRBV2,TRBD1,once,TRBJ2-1,TGTGCCAGCAGTACACCGGGACAGACCTACAATGAGCAGTTCTTC,CASSTPGQTYNEQFF
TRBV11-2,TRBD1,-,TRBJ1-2,TGTGCCAGCAGCTTAGCCGGGACAGGGGGCGCCTATGGCTACACCTTC,CASSLAGTGGAYGYTF
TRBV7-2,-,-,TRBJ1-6,TGTGCCAGCAGCTTAGGGGGGAAGACTAATTCACCCCTCCACTTT,CASSLGGKTNSPLHF
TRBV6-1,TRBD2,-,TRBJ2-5,TGTGCCAGCAGTGAAAGGGTAGCGGGGCGAGAGACCCAGTACTTC,CASSERVAGRETQYF
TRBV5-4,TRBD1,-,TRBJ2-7,TGTGCCAGCATGGTTGCAGGGGGCTACGAGCAGTACTTC,CASMVAGGYEQYF
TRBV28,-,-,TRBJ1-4,TGTGCCAGCAGTCCCGCGGGACCTTTAAGGAGTGAAAAACTGTTTTTT,CASSPAGPLRSEKLFF
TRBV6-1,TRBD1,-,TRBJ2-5,TGTGCCAGCAGTGAAGCCGACCAGGGGGCGCTTTGGGAGACCCAGTACTTC,CASSEADQGALWETQYF
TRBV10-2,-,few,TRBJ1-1,TGCGCCAGCAGTGAGTCGTGGTTAGCCACTGAAGCTTTCTTT,CASSESWLATEAFF
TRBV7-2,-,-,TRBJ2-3,TGTGCCAGCAGCTTAGAGGATACGCAGTATTTT,CASSLEDTQYF
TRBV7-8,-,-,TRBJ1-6,TGTGCCAGCAGCACACCTACAGTGACCTATAATTCACCCCTCCACTTT,CASSTPTVTYNSPLHF
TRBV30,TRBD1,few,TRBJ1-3,TGTGCCTGGAGTAGGGACAGCCGGGGAAACACCATATATTTT,CAWSRDSRGNTIYF
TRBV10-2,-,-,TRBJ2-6,TGCGCCAGCAGTGACGCCGGCCACTCTGGGGCCAACGTCCTGACTTTC,CASSDAGHSGANVLTF
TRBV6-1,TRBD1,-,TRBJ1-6,TGTGCCAGCAGTGAAATCGACAGGGGGCTTTCACCCCTCCACTTT,CASSEIDRGLSPLHF
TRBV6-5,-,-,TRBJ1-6,TGTGCCAGCAATCCGCGGGTTGAGAATTCACCCCTCCACTTT,CASNPRVENSPLHF
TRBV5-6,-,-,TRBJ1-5,TGTGCCAGCAGCTGGGGACGCAGCAATCAGCCCCAGCATTTT,CASSWGRSNQPQHF
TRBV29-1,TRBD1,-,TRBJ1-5,TGCAGCGTCCCCGGGACAGAGAGCAATCAGCCCCAGCATTTT,CSVPGTESNQPQHF
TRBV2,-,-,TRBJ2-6,TGTGCCAGCAGGGATACAGACTCTGGGGCCAACGTCCTGACTTTC,CASRDTDSGANVLTF
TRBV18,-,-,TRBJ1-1,TGTGCCAGCTCACCACCGCAGGGTTCCACTGAAGCTTTCTTT,CASSPPQGSTEAFF
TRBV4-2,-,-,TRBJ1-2,TGTGCCAGCAGCCAAAGCTGGGGGGGCGGCTATGGCTACACCTTC,CASSQSWGGGYGYTF
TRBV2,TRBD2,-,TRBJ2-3,TGTGCCAGCACAGCGGGGTTCGACACAGATACGCAGTATTTT,CASTAGFDTDTQYF
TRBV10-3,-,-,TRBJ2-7,TGTGCCATCAGGCAAACCTACGAGCAGTACTTC,CAIRQTYEQYF
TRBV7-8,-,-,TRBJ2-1,TGTGCCAGCAGCTTAGGCGCCGGCCGGTCCTACAATGAGCAGTTCTTC,CASSLGAGRSYNEQFF
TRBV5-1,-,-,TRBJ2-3,TGCGCCAGCAGCTTACAGGGTTCGCGCACAGATACGCAGTATTTT,CASSLQGSRTDTQYF
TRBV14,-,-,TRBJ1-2,TGTGCCAGCAGCACGGAGACAGCCTATGGCTACACCTTC,CASSTETAYGYTF
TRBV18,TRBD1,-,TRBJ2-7,TGTGCCAGCTCACCCGGACAGGTCCTCCTCTACGAGCAGTACTTC,CASSPGQVLLYEQYF
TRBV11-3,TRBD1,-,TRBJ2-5,TGTGCCAGCAGCTCGGACAGGGGGCGACAAGAGACCCAGTACTTC,CASSSDRGRQETQYF